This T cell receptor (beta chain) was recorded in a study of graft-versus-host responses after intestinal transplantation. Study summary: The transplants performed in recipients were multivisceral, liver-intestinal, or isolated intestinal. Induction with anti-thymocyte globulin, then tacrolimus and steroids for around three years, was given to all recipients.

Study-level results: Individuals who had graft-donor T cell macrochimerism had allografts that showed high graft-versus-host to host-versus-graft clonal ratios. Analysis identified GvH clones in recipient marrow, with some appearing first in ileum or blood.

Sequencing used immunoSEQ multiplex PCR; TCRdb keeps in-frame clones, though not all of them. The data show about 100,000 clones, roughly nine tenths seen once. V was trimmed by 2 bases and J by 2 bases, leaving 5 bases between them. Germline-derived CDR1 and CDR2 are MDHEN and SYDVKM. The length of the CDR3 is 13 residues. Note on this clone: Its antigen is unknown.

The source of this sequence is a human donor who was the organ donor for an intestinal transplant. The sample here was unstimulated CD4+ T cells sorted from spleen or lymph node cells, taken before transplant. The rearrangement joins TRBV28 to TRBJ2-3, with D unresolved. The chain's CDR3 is CASSLPHTDTQYF. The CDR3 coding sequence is TGTGCCAGCAGTTTACCACACACAGATACGCAGTATTTT.